This TCR beta chain was identified in a study of CD8 T cells in Susac syndrome. Sequencing targeted TCR beta in T cells from blood (CD8+ and CD4+). The patients who served as multiple sclerosis controls were treatment-naive and had stable or active relapsing-remitting disease that fulfilled the revised McDonald criteria. The authors negatively isolated CD8+ and CD4+ T cells and FACS-enriched TEMRA cells. It was with random hexamers that about 0.45 to 1 ug RNA was reverse transcribed. The CDR3 of TCR beta was amplified by immunoSEQ multiplex PCR across 54 Vbeta and 13 Jbeta. TCRdb fed the immunoSEQ multiplex PCR reads into MiXCR, producing one record per CDR3 protein. The sample contains over 150,000 distinct CDR3 sequences, 90% to 95% of which appear only once. CDR3 length: 12 amino acids. The germline V gene has CDR1 LGHNA and CDR2 YNFKEQ. Trimming left V 8 bases short and J 3 bases short, with 11 bases between.

The source material was CD4+ T cells from PBMCs. This TCR was sampled from a human donor with multiple sclerosis. The chain recombines TRBV4-2 with TRBJ2-7; D might be TRBD1 (5 bases). In nucleotides, the CDR3 is TGTGCCAGCGGACCGCAGGGCTACGAGCAGTACTTC. This translates into CASGPQGYEQYF.